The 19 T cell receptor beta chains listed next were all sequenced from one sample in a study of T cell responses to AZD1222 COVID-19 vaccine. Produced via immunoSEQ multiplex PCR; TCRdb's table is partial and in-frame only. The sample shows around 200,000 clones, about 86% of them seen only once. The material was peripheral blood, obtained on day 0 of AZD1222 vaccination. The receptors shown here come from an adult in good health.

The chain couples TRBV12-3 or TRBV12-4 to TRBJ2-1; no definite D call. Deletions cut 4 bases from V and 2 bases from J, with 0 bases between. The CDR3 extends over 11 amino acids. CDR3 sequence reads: CASSSYNEQFF. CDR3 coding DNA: TGTGCCAGCAGTTCCTACAATGAGCAGTTCTTC.

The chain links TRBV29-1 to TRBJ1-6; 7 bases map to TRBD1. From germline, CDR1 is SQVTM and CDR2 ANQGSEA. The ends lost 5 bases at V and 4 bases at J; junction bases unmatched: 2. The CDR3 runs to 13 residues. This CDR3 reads CSVMTGYNSPLHF. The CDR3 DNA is TGCAGCGTTATGACAGGGTATAATTCACCCCTCCACTTT.

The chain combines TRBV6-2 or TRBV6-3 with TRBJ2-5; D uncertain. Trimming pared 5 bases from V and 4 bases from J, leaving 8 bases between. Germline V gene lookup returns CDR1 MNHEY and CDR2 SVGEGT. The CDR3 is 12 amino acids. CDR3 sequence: CASSAFLETQYF. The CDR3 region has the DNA TGTGCCAGCAGTGCCTTCTTAGAGACCCAGTACTTC.

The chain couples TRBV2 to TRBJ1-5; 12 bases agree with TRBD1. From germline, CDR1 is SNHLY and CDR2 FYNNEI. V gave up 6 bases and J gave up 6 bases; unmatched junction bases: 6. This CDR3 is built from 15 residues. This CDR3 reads CASSRDRGRSQPQHF. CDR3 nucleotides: TGTGCCAGCAGCCGGGACAGGGGGCGGAGTCAGCCCCAGCATTTT. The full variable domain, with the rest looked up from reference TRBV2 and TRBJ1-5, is EPEVTQTPSHQVTQMGQEVILRCVPISNHLYFYWYRQILGQKVEFLVSFYNNEISEKSEIFDDQFSVERPDGSNFTLKIRSTKLEDSAMYFCASSRDRGRSQPQHFGDGTRLSIL.

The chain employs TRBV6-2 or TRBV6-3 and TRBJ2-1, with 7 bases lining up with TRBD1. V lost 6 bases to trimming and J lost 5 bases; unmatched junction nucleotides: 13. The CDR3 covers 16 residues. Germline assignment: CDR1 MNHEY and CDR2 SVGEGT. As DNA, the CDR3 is TGTGCCAGCAGCTCCTACCCGGGACAGAGACACAATGAGCAGTTCTTC. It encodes CASSSYPGQRHNEQFF.

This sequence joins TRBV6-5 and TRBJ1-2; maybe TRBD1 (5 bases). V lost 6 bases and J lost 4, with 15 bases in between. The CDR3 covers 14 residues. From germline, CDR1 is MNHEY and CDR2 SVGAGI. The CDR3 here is CASSQRGGLYGYTF. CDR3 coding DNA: TGTGCCAGCAGCCAGAGGGGCGGCCTCTATGGCTACACCTTC.

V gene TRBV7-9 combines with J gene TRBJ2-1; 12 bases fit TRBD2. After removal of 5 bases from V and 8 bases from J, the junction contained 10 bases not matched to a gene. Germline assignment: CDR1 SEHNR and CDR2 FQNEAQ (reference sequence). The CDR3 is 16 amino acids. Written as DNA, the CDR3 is TGTGCCAGCAGCACAGGACTAGCGGGACTTACCGATGAGCAGTTCTTC. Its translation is CASSTGLAGLTDEQFF.

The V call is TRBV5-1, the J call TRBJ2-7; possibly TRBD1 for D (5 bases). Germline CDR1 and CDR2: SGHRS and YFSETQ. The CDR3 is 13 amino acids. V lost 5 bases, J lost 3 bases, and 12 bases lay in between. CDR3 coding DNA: TGCGCCAGCAGTACAGGTAACAACTACGAGCAGTACTTC. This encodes CASSTGNNYEQYF.

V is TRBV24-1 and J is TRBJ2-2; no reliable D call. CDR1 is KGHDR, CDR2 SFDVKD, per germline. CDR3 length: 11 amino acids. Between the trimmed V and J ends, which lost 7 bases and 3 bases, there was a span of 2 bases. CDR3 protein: CATSYTGELFF. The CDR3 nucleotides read TGTGCCACCAGCTACACCGGGGAGCTGTTTTTT.

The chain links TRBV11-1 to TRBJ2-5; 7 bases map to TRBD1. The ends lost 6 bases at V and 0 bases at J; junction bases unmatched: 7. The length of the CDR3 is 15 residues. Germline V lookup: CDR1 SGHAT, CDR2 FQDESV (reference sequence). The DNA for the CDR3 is TGTGCCAGCAGGAAACGGGGACAGTACCAAGAGACCCAGTACTTC. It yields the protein CASRKRGQYQETQYF.

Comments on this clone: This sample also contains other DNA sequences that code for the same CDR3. CDR3 loop: CASSLGANTEAFF. DNA of the CDR3: TGTGCCAGCAGTTTAGGAGCGAACACTGAAGCTTTCTTT. This chain links TRBV12-3 or TRBV12-4 with TRBJ1-1; D unresolved. The V end lost 1 base, the J end lost 1 base, and 4 bases lay between the germline ends. The CDR3 consists of 13 residues.

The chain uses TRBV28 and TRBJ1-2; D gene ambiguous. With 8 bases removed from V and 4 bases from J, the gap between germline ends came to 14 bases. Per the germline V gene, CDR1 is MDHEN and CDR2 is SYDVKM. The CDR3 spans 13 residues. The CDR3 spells CASAGQIGYGYTF. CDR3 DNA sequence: TGTGCCAGCGCTGGGCAGATCGGCTATGGCTACACCTTC.

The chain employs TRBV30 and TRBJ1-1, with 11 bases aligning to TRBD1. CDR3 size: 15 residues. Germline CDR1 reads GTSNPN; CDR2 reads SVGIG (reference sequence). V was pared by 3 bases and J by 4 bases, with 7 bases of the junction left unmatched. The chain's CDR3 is CAWSRGQGVGTEAFF. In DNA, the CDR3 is TGTGCCTGGAGCCGGGGACAGGGGGTTGGCACTGAAGCTTTCTTT.

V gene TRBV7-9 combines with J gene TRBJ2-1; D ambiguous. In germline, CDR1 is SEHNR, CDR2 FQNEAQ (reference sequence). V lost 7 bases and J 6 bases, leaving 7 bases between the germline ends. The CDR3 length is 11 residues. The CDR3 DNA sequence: TGTGCCAGCAACCCGGGCAATGAGCAGTTCTTC. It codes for CASNPGNEQFF.

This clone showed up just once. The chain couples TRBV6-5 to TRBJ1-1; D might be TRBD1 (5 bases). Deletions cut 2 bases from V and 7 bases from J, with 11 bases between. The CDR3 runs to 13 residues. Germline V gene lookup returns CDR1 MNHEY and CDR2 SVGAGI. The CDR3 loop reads CASSYGITGEAFF. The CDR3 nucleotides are TGTGCCAGCAGTTACGGGATCACAGGTGAAGCTTTCTTT.

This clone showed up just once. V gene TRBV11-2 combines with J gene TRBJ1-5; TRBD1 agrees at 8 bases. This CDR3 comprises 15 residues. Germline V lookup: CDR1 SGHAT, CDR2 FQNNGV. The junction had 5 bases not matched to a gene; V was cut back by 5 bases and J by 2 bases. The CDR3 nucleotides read TGTGCCAGCAGCCCACAGGGACAGGGCAATCAGCCCCAGCATTTT. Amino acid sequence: CASSPQGQGNQPQHF.

CDR3 nucleotides: TGTGCCAGCAGCGTTGAGGGCGCACAACCTCAAGAGACCCAGTACTTC. It encodes CASSVEGAQPQETQYF. The gene calls are TRBV9 and TRBJ2-5; D might be TRBD2 (5 bases). Trimming cost V 2 bases and J 2 bases, with 16 bases left between them. The CDR3 extends over 16 amino acids. The germline CDR1 and CDR2 sequences are SGDLS and YYNGEE.

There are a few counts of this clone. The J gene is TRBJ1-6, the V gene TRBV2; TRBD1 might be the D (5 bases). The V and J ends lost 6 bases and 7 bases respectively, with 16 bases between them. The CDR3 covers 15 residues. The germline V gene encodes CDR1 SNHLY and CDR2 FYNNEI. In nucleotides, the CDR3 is TGTGCCAGCAGCTACTACGGGACGGTAAATTCACCCCTCCACTTT. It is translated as CASSYYGTVNSPLHF.

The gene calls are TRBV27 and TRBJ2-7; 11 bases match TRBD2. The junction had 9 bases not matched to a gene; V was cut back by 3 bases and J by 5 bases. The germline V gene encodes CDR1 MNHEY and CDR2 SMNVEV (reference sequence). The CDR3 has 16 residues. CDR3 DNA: TGTGCCAGCAGTTTGAGGGTAGCGGGGGGGCCCGACGAGCAGTACTTC. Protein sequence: CASSLRVAGGPDEQYF.